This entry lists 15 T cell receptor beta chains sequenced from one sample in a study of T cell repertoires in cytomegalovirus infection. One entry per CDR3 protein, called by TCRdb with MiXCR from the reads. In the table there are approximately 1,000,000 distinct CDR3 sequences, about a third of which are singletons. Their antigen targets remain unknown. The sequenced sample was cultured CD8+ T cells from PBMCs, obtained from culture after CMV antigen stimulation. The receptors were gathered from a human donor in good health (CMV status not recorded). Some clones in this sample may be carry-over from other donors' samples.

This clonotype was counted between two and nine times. The CDR3 protein is CATRGGSGELFF. The DNA of the CDR3 is TGTGCCACCCGCGGGGGGAGCGGGGAGCTGTTTTTT. The chain couples TRBV10-3 to TRBJ2-2; TRBD2 matches 8 bases. CDR1 and CDR2 (germline): ENHRY, SYGVKD. The CDR3 has 12 residues. The V and J ends lost 10 bases and 7 bases, in that order; junction bases with no gene match: 5.

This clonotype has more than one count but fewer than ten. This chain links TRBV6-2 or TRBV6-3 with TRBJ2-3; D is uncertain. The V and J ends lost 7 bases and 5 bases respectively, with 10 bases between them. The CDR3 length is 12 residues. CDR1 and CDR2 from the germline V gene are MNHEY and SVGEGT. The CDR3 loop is CASTYSEDTQYF. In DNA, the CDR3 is TGTGCCAGCACCTATAGTGAAGATACGCAGTATTTT.

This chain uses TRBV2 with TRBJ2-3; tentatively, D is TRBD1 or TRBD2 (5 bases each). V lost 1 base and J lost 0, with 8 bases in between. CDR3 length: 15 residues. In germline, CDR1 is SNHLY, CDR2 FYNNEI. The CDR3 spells CASSEGGDSTDTQYF. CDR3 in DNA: TGTGCCAGCAGTGAAGGAGGGGACAGCACAGATACGCAGTATTTT.

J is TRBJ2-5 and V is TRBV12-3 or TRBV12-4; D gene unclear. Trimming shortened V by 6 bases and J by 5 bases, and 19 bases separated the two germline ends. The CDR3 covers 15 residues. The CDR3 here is CASRPTVDLGETQYF. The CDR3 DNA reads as TGTGCCAGCAGGCCCACTGTTGATTTAGGGGAGACCCAGTACTTC.

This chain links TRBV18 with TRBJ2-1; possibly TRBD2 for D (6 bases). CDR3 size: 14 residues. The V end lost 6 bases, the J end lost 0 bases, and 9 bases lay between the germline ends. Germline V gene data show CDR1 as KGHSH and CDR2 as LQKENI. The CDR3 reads CASSRGCSYNEQFF. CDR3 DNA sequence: TGTGCCAGCTCGCGGGGTTGCTCCTACAATGAGCAGTTCTTC.

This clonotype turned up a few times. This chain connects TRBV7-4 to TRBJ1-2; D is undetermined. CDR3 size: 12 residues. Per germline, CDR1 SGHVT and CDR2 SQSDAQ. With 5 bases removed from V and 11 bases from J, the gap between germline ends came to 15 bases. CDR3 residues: CASSLAERVYTF. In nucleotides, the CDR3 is TGTGCCAGCAGCCTGGCAGAAAGGGTATACACCTTC.

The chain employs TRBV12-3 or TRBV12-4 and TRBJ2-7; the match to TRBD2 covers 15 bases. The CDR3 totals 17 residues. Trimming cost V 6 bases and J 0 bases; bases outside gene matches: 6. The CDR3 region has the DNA TGTGCCAGCAGCCCCGGGACTAGCGGGGGGATCTCCTACGAGCAGTACGTC. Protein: CASSPGTSGGISYEQYV.

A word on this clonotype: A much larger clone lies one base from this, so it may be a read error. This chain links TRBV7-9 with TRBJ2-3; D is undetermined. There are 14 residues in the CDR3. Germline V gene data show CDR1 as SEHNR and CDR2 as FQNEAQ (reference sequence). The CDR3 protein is CVSSLTVGTDTQYF. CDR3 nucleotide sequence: TGTGTCAGCAGCTTAACAGTGGGGACAGATACGCAGTATTTT.

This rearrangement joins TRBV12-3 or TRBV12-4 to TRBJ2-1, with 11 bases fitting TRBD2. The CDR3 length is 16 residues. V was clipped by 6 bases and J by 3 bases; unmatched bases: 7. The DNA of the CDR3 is TGTGCCAGCAGACCGGGACTAGCGGCTCTCTACAATGAGCAGTTCTTC. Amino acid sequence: CASRPGLAALYNEQFF.

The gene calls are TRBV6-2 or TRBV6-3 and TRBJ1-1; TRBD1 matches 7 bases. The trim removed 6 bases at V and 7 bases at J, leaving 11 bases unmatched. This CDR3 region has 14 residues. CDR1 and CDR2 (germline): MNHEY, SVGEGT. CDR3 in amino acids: CASRTTGRKDEAFF. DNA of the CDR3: TGTGCCAGCAGAACGACAGGGCGTAAAGATGAAGCTTTCTTT.

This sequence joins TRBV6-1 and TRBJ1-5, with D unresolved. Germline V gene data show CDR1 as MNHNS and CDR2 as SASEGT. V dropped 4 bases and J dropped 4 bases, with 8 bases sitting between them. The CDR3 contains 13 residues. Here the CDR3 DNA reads TGTGCCAGCAGTGCCTTTGGGAATCAGCCCCAGCATTTT. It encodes CASSAFGNQPQHF.

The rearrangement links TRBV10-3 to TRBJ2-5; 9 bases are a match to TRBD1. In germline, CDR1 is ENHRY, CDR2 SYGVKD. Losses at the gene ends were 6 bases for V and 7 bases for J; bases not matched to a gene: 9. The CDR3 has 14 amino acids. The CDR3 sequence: CAIRSTGGNGTQYF. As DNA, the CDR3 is TGTGCCATCAGGTCTACAGGGGGCAATGGGACCCAGTACTTC.

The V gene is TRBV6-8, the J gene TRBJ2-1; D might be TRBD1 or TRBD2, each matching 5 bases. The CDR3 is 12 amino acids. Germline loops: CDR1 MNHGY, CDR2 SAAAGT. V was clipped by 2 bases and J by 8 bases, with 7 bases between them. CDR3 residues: CASSYGGYEQFF. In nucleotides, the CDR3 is TGTGCCAGCAGTTACGGGGGTTATGAGCAGTTCTTC.

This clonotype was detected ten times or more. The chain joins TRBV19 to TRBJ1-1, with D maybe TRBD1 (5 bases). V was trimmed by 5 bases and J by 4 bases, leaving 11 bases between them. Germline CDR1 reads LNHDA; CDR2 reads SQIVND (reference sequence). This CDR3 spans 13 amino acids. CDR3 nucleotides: TGTGCCAGTAGTCTTCGGCAGGGCACTGAAGCTTTCTTT. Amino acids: CASSLRQGTEAFF.

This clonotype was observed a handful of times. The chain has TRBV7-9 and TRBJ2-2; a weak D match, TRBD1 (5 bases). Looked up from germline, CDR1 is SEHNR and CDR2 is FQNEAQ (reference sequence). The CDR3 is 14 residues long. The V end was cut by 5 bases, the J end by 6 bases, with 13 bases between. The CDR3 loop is CASSQGGAAGELFF. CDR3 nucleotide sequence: TGTGCCAGCAGCCAAGGTGGGGCGGCCGGGGAGCTGTTTTTT.